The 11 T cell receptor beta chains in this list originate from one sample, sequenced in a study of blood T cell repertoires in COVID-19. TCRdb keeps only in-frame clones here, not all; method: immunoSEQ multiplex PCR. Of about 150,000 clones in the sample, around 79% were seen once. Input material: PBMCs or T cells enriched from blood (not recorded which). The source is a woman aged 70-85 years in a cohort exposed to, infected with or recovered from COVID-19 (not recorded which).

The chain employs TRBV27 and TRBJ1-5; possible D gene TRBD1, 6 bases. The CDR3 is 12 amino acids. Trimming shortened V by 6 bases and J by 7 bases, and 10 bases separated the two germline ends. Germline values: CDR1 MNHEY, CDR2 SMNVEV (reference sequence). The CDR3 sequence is CASRTGKQPQHF. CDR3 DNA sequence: TGTGCCAGCAGGACAGGAAAACAGCCCCAGCATTTT.

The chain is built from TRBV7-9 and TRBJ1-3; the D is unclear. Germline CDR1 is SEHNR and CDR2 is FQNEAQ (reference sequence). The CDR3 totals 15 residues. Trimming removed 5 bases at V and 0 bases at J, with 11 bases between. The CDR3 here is CASSKRGSSGNTIYF. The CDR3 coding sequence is TGTGCCAGCAGCAAGAGAGGGAGCTCTGGAAACACCATATATTTT.

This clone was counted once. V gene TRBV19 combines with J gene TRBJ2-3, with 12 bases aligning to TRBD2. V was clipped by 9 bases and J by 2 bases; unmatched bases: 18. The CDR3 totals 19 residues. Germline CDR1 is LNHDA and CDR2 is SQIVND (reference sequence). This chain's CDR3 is CASPPSGRESAPSTDTQYF. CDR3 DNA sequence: TGTGCCAGCCCTCCTAGCGGGAGGGAATCTGCCCCCTCCACAGATACGCAGTATTTT. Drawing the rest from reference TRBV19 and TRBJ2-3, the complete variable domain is DGGITQSPKYLFRKEGQNVTLSCEQNLNHDAMYWYRQDPGQGLRLIYYSQIVNDFQKGDIAEGYSVSREKKESFPLTVTSAQKNPTAFYLCASPPSGRESAPSTDTQYFGPGTRLTVL.

The CDR3 region is CAWSALDRTGNTIYF. The CDR3, as DNA: TGTGCCTGGAGTGCCCTGGACAGAACTGGAAACACCATATATTTT. V usage is TRBV30 and J usage is TRBJ1-3; a weak D match, TRBD1 (6 bases). The CDR3 spans 15 residues. V was pared by 1 base and J by 2 bases, with 12 bases between. Germline V gives CDR1 GTSNPN, CDR2 SVGIG (reference sequence).

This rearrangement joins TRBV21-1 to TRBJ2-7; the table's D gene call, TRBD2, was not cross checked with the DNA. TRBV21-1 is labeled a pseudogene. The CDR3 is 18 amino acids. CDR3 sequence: CASSKGGLEGSTTYEQYF. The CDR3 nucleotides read TGTGCCAGCAGCAAAGGCGGACTAGAAGGTAGCACGACCTACGAGCAGTACTTC.

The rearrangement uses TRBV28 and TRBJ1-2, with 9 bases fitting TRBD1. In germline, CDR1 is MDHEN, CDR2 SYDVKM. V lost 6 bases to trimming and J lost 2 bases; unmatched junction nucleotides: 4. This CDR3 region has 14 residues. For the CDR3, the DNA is TGTGCCAGCAGCCAAGGACAGGGGAACTATGGCTACACCTTC. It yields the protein CASSQGQGNYGYTF.

The CDR3 region is CASSLKISMTDTQYF. Here the CDR3 DNA reads TGTGCCAGCAGCTTGAAGATTAGCATGACAGATACGCAGTATTTT. This rearrangement joins TRBV7-2 to TRBJ2-3, with D uncertain. V dropped 3 bases and J dropped 3 bases, with 13 bases sitting between them. The CDR3 contains 15 residues. Germline assignment: CDR1 SGHTA and CDR2 FQGNSA.

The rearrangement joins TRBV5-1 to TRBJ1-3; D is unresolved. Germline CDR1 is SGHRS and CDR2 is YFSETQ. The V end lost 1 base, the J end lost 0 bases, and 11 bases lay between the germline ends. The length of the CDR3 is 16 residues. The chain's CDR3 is CASSLYPGSSGNTIYF. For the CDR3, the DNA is TGCGCCAGCAGCTTGTATCCGGGGAGCTCTGGAAACACCATATATTTT.

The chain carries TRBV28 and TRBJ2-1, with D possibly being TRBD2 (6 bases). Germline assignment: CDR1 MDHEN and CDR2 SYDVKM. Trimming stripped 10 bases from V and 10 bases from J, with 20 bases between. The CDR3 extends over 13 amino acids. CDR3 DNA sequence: TGTGCCACCGTAAAACCGACTAGAGAAGAGCAGTTCTTC. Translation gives CATVKPTREEQFF.

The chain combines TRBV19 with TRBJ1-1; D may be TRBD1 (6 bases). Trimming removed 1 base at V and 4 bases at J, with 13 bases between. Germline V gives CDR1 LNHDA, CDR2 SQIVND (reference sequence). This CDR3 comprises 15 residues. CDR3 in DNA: TGTGCCAGTAGTATAGGTGACAGGCGGGCCACTGAAGCTTTCTTT. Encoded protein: CASSIGDRRATEAFF.

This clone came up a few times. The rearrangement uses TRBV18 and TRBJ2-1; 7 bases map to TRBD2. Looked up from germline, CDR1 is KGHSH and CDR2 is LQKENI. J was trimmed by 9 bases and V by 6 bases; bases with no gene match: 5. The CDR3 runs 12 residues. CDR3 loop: CASSLAEGEQFF. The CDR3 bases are TGTGCCAGCTCGCTAGCGGAAGGTGAGCAGTTCTTC.